The rows below give T cell receptor beta chains drawn from one sample of a study of T cell repertoires in cytomegalovirus infection. A single record per CDR3 protein comes from TCRdb applying MiXCR to the reads. The sample yields about 530,000 distinct CDR3 sequences, about a quarter seen once. Sequenced sample: PBMCs. The source of these receptors is a human donor in good health (CMV status not recorded). Some clones in this sample may be carry-over from other donors' samples. The conserved cysteine and the conserved F or W are not part of the CDR3 here. D genes are given only for firm matches.

TRBV7-9,NA,TRBJ2-5,ASSLGVEETQY
TRBV4-1,TRBD1,TRBJ2-1,ASSPGGSPKRNEQF
TRBV28,TRBD1,TRBJ1-1,ASIAWTGQNTEAF
TRBV20-1,NA,TRBJ1-4,SALGHFNEKLF
TRBV5-6,NA,TRBJ2-1,ASSLALAHNEQF
TRBV7-9,TRBD1,TRBJ1-5,ASSWDREDNQPQH
TRBV28,TRBD1,TRBJ1-5,ASSTGQGTQPQH
TRBV29-1,NA,TRBJ2-2,SVGWGLTGELF
TRBV7-2,NA,TRBJ1-5,ASSLPGQIQPQH
TRBV7-8,TRBD2,TRBJ2-1,ASSQLAGPYNEQF
TRBV7-2,NA,TRBJ2-2,ASSLLRGSGELF
TRBV7-2,TRBD1,TRBJ1-1,ASSPQGARGSSAF
TRBV9,NA,TRBJ2-3,ASSVEGVRDTQY
TRBV2,NA,TRBJ1-4,ASRQVYSAEKLF
TRBV7-3,TRBD2,TRBJ2-3,ASSFSGRWSDTQY
TRBV25-1,TRBD1,TRBJ2-3,ASSESLGTGGTDTQY
TRBV19,TRBD1,TRBJ1-5,ASSKAGDRLTSNQPQH
TRBV28,NA,TRBJ1-2,ASSFGSGDGYT
TRBV12-3/TRBV12-4,NA,TRBJ1-6,ASSFTGGQSPLH
TRBV7-9,NA,TRBJ1-5,ASSPTDQPQH
TRBV7-3,TRBD2,TRBJ2-1,ASSPGTSPLDEQF
TRBV4-3,NA,TRBJ2-2,ASSQDGRYTGELF
TRBV12-3/TRBV12-4,TRBD1,TRBJ1-6,ASSPGTGGPNSPLH
TRBV29-1,TRBD1,TRBJ1-1,SVENRARTGTETFGTEAF
TRBV3-1,NA,TRBJ2-1,ASSQDARSYNEQF
TRBV7-9,NA,TRBJ2-5,ASSLGASRGSGETQY
TRBV5-6,NA,TRBJ1-2,ASSLRAAVGYT
TRBV28,NA,TRBJ2-7,ASRSTGNRAHEQY
TRBV5-6,NA,TRBJ1-1,ASSRGGGGMNTEAF
TRBV6-2/TRBV6-3,NA,TRBJ2-6,ASSYRSGANVLT
TRBV4-1,NA,TRBJ1-4,ASSQAGAGKKLF
TRBV30,NA,TRBJ1-3,AWSMTRRSGNTIY
TRBV29-1,NA,TRBJ2-5,SGGEWSLGETQY